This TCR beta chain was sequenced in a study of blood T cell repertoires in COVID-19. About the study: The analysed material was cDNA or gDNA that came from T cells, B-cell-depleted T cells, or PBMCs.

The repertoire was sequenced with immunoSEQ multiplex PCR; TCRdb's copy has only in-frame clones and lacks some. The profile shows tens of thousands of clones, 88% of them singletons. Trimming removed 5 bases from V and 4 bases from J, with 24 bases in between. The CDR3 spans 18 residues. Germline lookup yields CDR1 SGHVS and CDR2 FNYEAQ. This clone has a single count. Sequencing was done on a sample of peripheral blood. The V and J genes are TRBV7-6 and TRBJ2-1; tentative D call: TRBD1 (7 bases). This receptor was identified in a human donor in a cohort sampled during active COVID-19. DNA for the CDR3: TGTGCCAGCAGCCGGGAGCGCTTGGCTGGGACAGAATACAATGAGCAGTTCTTC. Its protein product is CASSRERLAGTEYNEQFF. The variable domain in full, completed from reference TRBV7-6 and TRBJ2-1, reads GAGVSQSPRYKVTKRGQDVALRCDPISGHVSLYWYRQALGQGPEFLTYFNYEAQQDKSGLPNDRFSAERPEGSISTLTIQRTEQRDSAMYRCASSRERLAGTEYNEQFFGPGTRLTVL.